A single sample is the source of the 24 T cell receptor beta chains below, sequenced in a study of blood T cells in healthy people across ages. Combining a sample-barcoded 5' primer with a J-beta primer mix, a second PCR ran for 7 to 11 cycles. TCRdb re-derived calls from the 5' RACE reads in MiXCR, one entry per CDR3 protein. Of some 1.8 million distinct CDR3 sequences listed, 30% to 40% are singletons. Sequenced input: blood. Every receptor here comes from a human donor in good health.

This rearrangement joins TRBV5-1 to TRBJ2-3, with D possibly being TRBD2 (6 bases). The germline V gene has CDR1 SGHRS and CDR2 YFSETQ. V lost 7 bases to trimming and J lost 2 bases, with 14 bases between them. The CDR3 is made up of 14 amino acids. The DNA for the CDR3 is TGCGCCAGCGGTAGTGGGGGGAACACAGATACGCAGTATTTT. It encodes CASGSGGNTDTQYF.

The chain uses TRBV12-3 or TRBV12-4 and TRBJ2-7, with 8 bases identical to TRBD1. This CDR3 spans 16 amino acids. Germline trimming cut 1 base from V and 2 bases from J; bases unmatched to any gene: 7. The CDR3 coding sequence is TGTGCCAGCAGTTTAGAGGACAGGGTTCGACCCTACGAGCAGTACTTC. It specifies CASSLEDRVRPYEQYF.

In its sample, this clonotype was seen a few times. The J gene is TRBJ2-1, the V gene TRBV20-1; 12 bases line up with TRBD2. The CDR3 runs 15 residues. V lost 7 bases, J lost 7 bases, and 11 bases stayed unmatched. Germline values: CDR1 DFQATT, CDR2 SNEGSKA (reference sequence). The CDR3 spells CSVVRSSGGANEQFF. CDR3 DNA sequence: TGCAGTGTGGTTCGGTCTAGCGGGGGGGCGAATGAGCAGTTCTTC.

This clonotype has a single count. A much larger clone is a single base away; this may be a read error. The rearrangement uses TRBV29-1 and TRBJ2-7; 8 bases fit TRBD1. CDR1 and CDR2 (germline): SQVTM, ANQGSEA. The ends lost 5 bases at V and 1 base at J; junction bases unmatched: 7. The CDR3 contains 14 residues. The CDR3 DNA reads TGCAGCGTTACTCGCGGGACAGGTTCCTACGAGCAGTACTTC. Protein: CSVTRGTGSYEQYF.

The chain uses TRBV20-1 and TRBJ2-3; tentatively, D is TRBD1 or TRBD2 (6 bases each). CDR1 DFQATT and CDR2 SNEGSKA come from the germline V gene (reference sequence). Deletions cut 5 bases from V and 3 bases from J, with 15 bases between. CDR3 length: 14 residues. CDR3 sequence: CSAGSGAGTDTQYF. Here the CDR3 DNA reads TGCAGTGCTGGCTCGGGGGCCGGTACAGATACGCAGTATTTT.

V is TRBV3-1 and J is TRBJ2-1, with D hard to call. V lost 1 base, J lost 9 bases, and 16 bases lay in between. This CDR3 region has 15 residues. Germline V gene lookup returns CDR1 LGHDT and CDR2 YNNKEL (reference sequence). The CDR3 DNA sequence: TGTGCCAGCAGCCAAGGGTACCTCCCCGGCGGTGAGCAGTTCTTC. Its protein is CASSQGYLPGGEQFF.

V is TRBV12-3 or TRBV12-4 and J is TRBJ2-3; D is ambiguous. V was pared by 6 bases and J by 1 base, with 11 bases between. This CDR3 is 14 amino acids long. CDR3 sequence (DNA): TGTGCCAGCAGACAAGTTGGGGGCACAGATACGCAGTATTTT. This translates into CASRQVGGTDTQYF.

The V gene is TRBV6-2 or TRBV6-3, the J gene TRBJ2-1, with 8 bases that match TRBD1. The V segment lost 5 bases and the J segment 9 bases; nucleotides outside the gene matches: 12. The CDR3 sequence is 15 residues long. Germline values: CDR1 MNHEY, CDR2 SVGEGT. In nucleotides, the CDR3 is TGTGCCAGCAGTAGAGGCGACAGGGGAGAAAGTGAGCAGTTCTTC. It codes for CASSRGDRGESEQFF.

This clonotype was counted a few times. Here the CDR3 reads CSARDGGAEGSYNEQFF. CDR3 coding DNA: TGCAGTGCTAGAGATGGGGGGGCTGAGGGCTCCTACAATGAGCAGTTCTTC. The rearrangement uses TRBV20-1 and TRBJ2-1, with D possibly TRBD2 on 7 matching bases. The CDR3 loop spans 17 amino acids. Germline lookup yields CDR1 DFQATT and CDR2 SNEGSKA (reference sequence). V lost 0 bases and J 0 bases, leaving 15 bases between the germline ends.

V and J are TRBV7-9 and TRBJ2-1; a weak D match, TRBD2 (6 bases). The CDR3 runs to 15 residues. Trimming shortened V by 4 bases and J by 8 bases, and 18 bases separated the two germline ends. CDR1 SEHNR and CDR2 FQNEAQ come from the germline V gene (reference sequence). The CDR3, as DNA: TGTGCCAGCAGCTCTCGGGACTCCCTTATCGATGAGCAGTTCTTC. Translation gives CASSSRDSLIDEQFF. Using reference TRBV7-9 and TRBJ2-1 for the parts outside the CDR3, the full variable domain is DTGVSQNPRHKITKRGQNVTFRCDPISEHNRLYWYRQTLGQGPEFLTYFQNEAQLEKSRLLSDRFSAERPKGSFSTLEIQRTEQGDSAMYLCASSSRDSLIDEQFFGPGTRLTVL.

This chain joins TRBV12-5 and TRBJ2-3, with TRBD2 matching over 12 bases. This CDR3 has 18 amino acids. In germline, CDR1 is LGHNT, CDR2 FRNRAP. J lost 2 bases, V lost 6 bases, and 12 bases had no gene match. Here the CDR3 reads CASGRTSGVFLITDTQYF. The CDR3 coding sequence is TGTGCTAGTGGCAGGACTAGCGGGGTTTTCCTAATCACAGATACGCAGTATTTT.

This CDR3 reads CASSPQTPPYGYTF. The CDR3 region has the DNA TGTGCCAGCAGTCCCCAGACACCACCTTATGGCTACACCTTC. This chain connects TRBV27 to TRBJ1-2; D is unclear. V gave up 5 bases and J gave up 5 bases, with 15 bases separating them. This CDR3 has 14 amino acids. Germline CDR1 reads MNHEY; CDR2 reads SMNVEV (reference sequence).

The gene calls are TRBV4-3 and TRBJ1-4; possibly TRBD1 for D (6 bases). Germline loops: CDR1 LGHNA, CDR2 YSLEER. The CDR3 extends over 15 amino acids. With 10 bases removed from V and 7 bases from J, the gap between germline ends came to 22 bases. The CDR3 nucleotides are TGCGCCATGCAATCTACCGGGACATCGAGTGAAAAACTGTTTTTT. Its protein product is CAMQSTGTSSEKLFF.

This chain uses TRBV3-1 with TRBJ2-7; 11 nucleotides agree with TRBD2. The J segment lost 3 bases and the V segment lost 5 bases, leaving 12 bases of the junction unmatched. This CDR3 has 17 amino acids. Per germline, CDR1 LGHDT and CDR2 YNNKEL (reference sequence). The CDR3 is CASSVLAGGTGVYEQYF. In nucleotides, the CDR3 is TGTGCCAGCAGCGTTCTAGCGGGGGGCACAGGGGTCTACGAGCAGTACTTC.

The chain uses TRBV7-2 and TRBJ2-1; TRBD2 matches at 12 bases. CDR1 is SGHTA and CDR2 is FQGNSA in the germline V gene. The CDR3 has 16 residues. V was pared by 5 bases and J by 7 bases, with 9 bases of the junction left unmatched. The CDR3 sequence: CASSLKTSGGSNEQFF. CDR3 sequence (DNA): TGTGCCAGCAGCCTGAAGACTAGCGGGGGTTCTAATGAGCAGTTCTTC.

This clonotype was seen a handful of times. This chain links TRBV5-6 with TRBJ2-7; D gene uncertain. CDR1 and CDR2 from the germline V gene are SGHDT and YYEEEE. CDR3 length: 14 residues. The V end lost 10 bases, the J end lost 0 bases, and 17 bases lay between the germline ends. CDR3 in DNA: TGTGCCGGCACCGCGGCAGCAATCTCCTACGAGCAGTACTTC. Translation gives CAGTAAAISYEQYF.

This chain uses TRBV10-3 with TRBJ2-3, with D uncertain. Trimming removed 6 bases from V and 7 bases from J, with 8 bases in between. Germline CDR1 reads ENHRY; CDR2 reads SYGVKD. This CDR3 region has 11 residues. The CDR3 loop reads CAISPMNTQYF. CDR3 coding DNA: TGTGCCATCAGCCCCATGAATACGCAGTATTTT.

J is TRBJ2-1 and V is TRBV4-3; a weak D match, TRBD1 (6 bases). The CDR3 runs to 14 residues. V shed 4 bases and J shed 7 bases, with 14 bases lying between them. Germline CDR1 LGHNA, CDR2 YSLEER. Written as DNA, the CDR3 is TGCGCCAGCAGCCTCGAGGGGGAAGGGAATGAGCAGTTCTTC. It is translated as CASSLEGEGNEQFF.

There are a few counts of this clonotype. The chain links TRBV29-1 to TRBJ2-5; D uncertain. The CDR3 contains 13 residues. Germline CDR1 SQVTM, CDR2 ANQGSEA. V lost 5 bases, J lost 4 bases, and 14 bases lay in between. The CDR3 region is CSVKTLGGETQYF. In DNA, the CDR3 is TGCAGCGTTAAAACCCTAGGTGGAGAGACCCAGTACTTC.

There are a few counts of this clonotype. This chain uses TRBV28 with TRBJ2-5; the match to TRBD2 covers 9 bases. Germline CDR1 MDHEN, CDR2 SYDVKM. V gave up 5 bases and J gave up 1 base; unmatched junction bases: 8. CDR3 length equals 16 residues. As DNA, the CDR3 is TGTGCCAGCAGTACTAGGGGGACTAGCCTCCAAGAGACCCAGTACTTC. Translating it yields CASSTRGTSLQETQYF.

This clonotype has just a few counts. The chain links TRBV20-1 to TRBJ1-5; tentatively, D is TRBD1 (5 bases). The CDR3 is 19 residues long. The germline V and J ends were trimmed by 4 bases and 0 bases, with 25 bases remaining between them. Germline CDR1 reads DFQATT; CDR2 reads SNEGSKA (reference sequence). For the CDR3, the DNA is TGCAGTGCTAAGGACCTTCCCCCCGGGGCTACTTATAGCAATCAGCCCCAGCATTTT. Protein product: CSAKDLPPGATYSNQPQHF.

CDR3 loop: CSVVGATSGTYNEQFF. In nucleotides, the CDR3 is TGCAGCGTTGTAGGTGCTACTAGCGGGACCTACAATGAGCAGTTCTTC. The chain uses TRBV29-1 and TRBJ2-1, with TRBD2 identical over 10 bases. The CDR3 covers 16 residues. The V gene's germline CDR1 is SQVTM and CDR2 ANQGSEA. Germline trimming cut 4 bases from V and 2 bases from J; bases unmatched to any gene: 8.

The CDR3 reads CASSPQSREQFF. The CDR3 DNA reads TGCGCCAGCAGCCCCCAGAGTCGGGAGCAGTTCTTC. V usage is TRBV5-1 and J usage is TRBJ2-1; D not certain. Germline CDR1 SGHRS, CDR2 YFSETQ. The CDR3 runs to 12 residues. The V end was cut by 4 bases, the J end by 10 bases, with 12 bases between.

The rearrangement uses TRBV7-2 and TRBJ2-3; a possible D gene is TRBD1 (6 bases). Germline V gene data show CDR1 as SGHTA and CDR2 as FQGNSA. The ends were cut back, 5 bases at V and 0 bases at J, with 15 bases in the middle. The CDR3 is 16 residues long. The CDR3 here is CASSNKRTASTDTQYF. CDR3 DNA: TGTGCCAGCAGCAACAAAAGGACAGCGAGCACAGATACGCAGTATTTT. The complete variable domain, with remaining parts taken from reference TRBV7-2 and TRBJ2-3, reads GAGVSQSPSNKVTEKGKDVELRCDPISGHTALYWYRQSLGQGLEFLIYFQGNSAPDKSGLPSDRFSAERTGGSVSTLTIQRTQQEDSAVYLCASSNKRTASTDTQYFGPGTRLTVL.